The 21 T cell receptor beta chains presented below share a single source sample, sequenced in a study of T-cell memory formation after mild COVID-19. One entry per CDR3 protein results from TCRdb running MiXCR on the 5' RACE reads. The sample has about 150,000 distinct CDR3 sequences, around 27% seen once; the top ten hold around a quarter. Input material: PBMCs or a T cell subset sorted from them (not recorded which). These receptors were collected from an adult woman who had mild COVID-19 (a few samples of this study predate the infection). Cell type and time point are not known.

This chain uses TRBV2 with TRBJ1-5; D ambiguous. The V gene lost 0 bases and the J gene lost 3 bases, with 3 bases spanning the gap. Germline V gene sequence: CDR1 SNHLY, CDR2 FYNNEI. This CDR3 contains 13 residues. CDR3 region: CASSEASNQPQHF. CDR3 nucleotides: TGTGCCAGCAGTGAAGCCTCCAATCAGCCCCAGCATTTT.

This clonotype has only a few counts. The J gene is TRBJ2-2, the V gene TRBV12-3 or TRBV12-4, with D unresolved. The CDR3 runs to 13 residues. V was pared by 8 bases and J by 1 base, with 8 bases between. CDR3 loop: CASSSVNTGELFF. The CDR3 bases are TGTGCCAGCTCCAGCGTGAACACCGGGGAGCTGTTTTTT.

This chain connects TRBV6-6 to TRBJ2-7; the D is unclear. Germline V lookup: CDR1 MNHNY, CDR2 SVGAGI (reference sequence). The CDR3 is made up of 16 amino acids. Trimming stripped 2 bases from V and 2 bases from J, with 16 bases between. The CDR3 loop is CASSYLRSPVPYEQYF. DNA for the CDR3: TGTGCCAGCAGTTACCTAAGATCACCGGTTCCCTACGAGCAGTACTTC.

The gene calls are TRBV12-3 or TRBV12-4 and TRBJ1-6; D remains unclear. This CDR3 region has 13 residues. Trimming removed 6 bases at V and 14 bases at J, with 17 bases between. The chain's CDR3 is CASSPHRFEALHF. DNA for the CDR3: TGTGCCAGCAGCCCTCACCGGTTCGAGGCCCTCCACTTT.

The chain couples TRBV4-3 to TRBJ1-6; D not resolved. V lost 0 bases and J 7 bases, leaving 13 bases between the germline ends. This CDR3 comprises 16 residues. Looked up from germline, CDR1 is LGHNA and CDR2 is YSLEER. In DNA form, the CDR3 reads TGCGCCAGCAGCCAAGATAATCGCCCCTCGAATTCACCCCTCCACTTT. Its protein is CASSQDNRPSNSPLHF.

The rearrangement links TRBV7-9 to TRBJ1-2, with 7 bases identical to TRBD1. J was trimmed by 4 bases and V by 5 bases; bases with no gene match: 10. Per germline, CDR1 SEHNR and CDR2 FQNEAQ (reference sequence). The CDR3 is 15 residues long. CDR3 nucleotides: TGTGCCAGCAGCGACACTTCAGGGGGAATCTATGGCTACACCTTC. Translated, it gives CASSDTSGGIYGYTF.

This chain connects TRBV20-1 to TRBJ2-5, with 12 positions matching TRBD2. This CDR3 has 17 residues. Germline CDR1 DFQATT, CDR2 SNEGSKA (reference sequence). With V trimmed by 3 bases and J by 0 bases, 8 bases remained unmatched. CDR3 coding DNA: TGCAGTGCTAGTTCTAGCGGGAGGGCCCTCTACCAAGAGACCCAGTACTTC. Translating gives CSASSSGRALYQETQYF.

Only a few counts were recorded for this clonotype. The CDR3 DNA is TGTGCCAGTAGTATAACGGGCAACCCCTCCTACGAGCAGTACTTC. It encodes CASSITGNPSYEQYF. The chain is built from TRBV19 and TRBJ2-7, with no clear D. Germline CDR1 reads LNHDA; CDR2 reads SQIVND (reference sequence). The CDR3 contains 15 residues. The V gene lost 2 bases and the J gene lost 0 bases, with 11 bases spanning the gap. Together with reference TRBV19 and TRBJ2-7, the CDR3 gives the full variable domain: DGGITQSPKYLFRKEGQNVTLSCEQNLNHDAMYWYRQDPGQGLRLIYYSQIVNDFQKGDIAEGYSVSREKKESFPLTVTSAQKNPTAFYLCASSITGNPSYEQYFGPGTRLTVT.

This clonotype was seen more than once but under ten times. This rearrangement joins TRBV7-2 to TRBJ2-1; D remains ambiguous. V lost 5 bases, J lost 5 bases, and 13 bases lay in between. The V gene's germline CDR1 is SGHTA and CDR2 FQGNSA. CDR3 length equals 14 residues. The CDR3 DNA is TGTGCCAGCAGCCAACGCTGGCAAAACAATGAGCAGTTCTTC. This codes for CASSQRWQNNEQFF.

This sequence joins TRBV27 and TRBJ2-7, with D perhaps matching TRBD2 (7 bases). This CDR3 spans 12 amino acids. Trimming left V 4 bases short and J 7 bases short, with 11 bases between. Germline CDR1 and CDR2: MNHEY and SMNVEV (reference sequence). CDR3 loop: CASSSGGREQYF. The CDR3 DNA sequence: TGTGCCAGCAGTTCGGGGGGCAGAGAGCAGTACTTC.

The chain joins TRBV19 to TRBJ2-7, with TRBD2 as a possible D gene (7 bases). From germline, CDR1 is LNHDA and CDR2 SQIVND (reference sequence). The CDR3 length is 13 residues. V was cut by 9 bases and J by 6 bases, with 18 bases left in between. The CDR3 region has the DNA TGTGCCAGCGCAGGAGGGGGGGCCTTCGAGCAGTACTTC. Translating gives CASAGGGAFEQYF.

This rearrangement joins TRBV27 to TRBJ1-2; 8 bases fit TRBD1. Germline CDR1 is MNHEY and CDR2 is SMNVEV (reference sequence). There are 16 residues in the CDR3. V was pared by 6 bases and J by 3 bases, with 12 bases of the junction left unmatched. DNA of the CDR3: TGTGCCAGCAGCCCAAAGAGGACAGGGTGGGACTATGGCTACACCTTC. Translation: CASSPKRTGWDYGYTF.

The chain has TRBV6-6 and TRBJ2-7, with D possibly matching TRBD1 (6 bases). The germline V gene has CDR1 MNHNY and CDR2 SVGAGI (reference sequence). V shed 8 bases and J shed 9 bases, with 20 bases lying between them. CDR3 size: 13 residues. CDR3 DNA sequence: TGTGCCAGCTCACAGGGCCCGTTAACGTGGCAGTACTTC. Translation gives CASSQGPLTWQYF.

This chain connects TRBV4-2 to TRBJ2-7, with TRBD2 matching over 7 bases. Trimming took 4 bases from V and 4 from J; bases not matched to a gene: 10. Looked up from germline, CDR1 is LGHNA and CDR2 is YNFKEQ. This CDR3 region has 15 residues. The CDR3 DNA is TGTGCCAGCAGCCCAGCCGGGGGGAGGCTGTACGAGCAGTACTTC. It specifies CASSPAGGRLYEQYF.

The rearrangement links TRBV18 to TRBJ2-6, with 9 positions matching TRBD2. This CDR3 is built from 17 residues. Germline V lookup: CDR1 KGHSH, CDR2 LQKENI. The V segment lost 3 bases and the J segment 4 bases; nucleotides outside the gene matches: 7. This chain's CDR3 is CASSPVSGSAGANVLTF. The CDR3 DNA follows: TGTGCCAGCTCACCGGTTAGCGGGAGTGCCGGGGCCAACGTCCTGACTTTC.

CDR3 in amino acids: CASSLSPSTDTQYF. CDR3 bases: TGTGCCAGCAGCTTATCCCCTAGCACAGATACGCAGTATTTT. The rearrangement uses TRBV7-3 and TRBJ2-3; D is unclear. The CDR3 totals 14 residues. The V end lost 2 bases, the J end lost 0 bases, and 6 bases lay between the germline ends. CDR1 and CDR2 from the germline V gene are SGHTA and FQGTGA.

The chain links TRBV5-1 to TRBJ2-1, with TRBD1 identical over 9 bases. Germline-derived CDR1 and CDR2 are SGHRS and YFSETQ. This CDR3 has 14 amino acids. The junction had 6 bases not matched to a gene; V was cut back by 8 bases and J by 3 bases. CDR3 region: CASIRDRDYNEQFF. CDR3 sequence (DNA): TGCGCCAGTATCCGGGACAGGGACTACAATGAGCAGTTCTTC.

This clonotype was seen only a few times. The genes are TRBV4-1 and TRBJ1-4; D not resolved. Germline-derived CDR1 and CDR2 are MGHRA and YSYEKL. CDR3 size: 13 residues. Trimming removed 3 bases from V and 4 bases from J, with 6 bases in between. CDR3 sequence reads: CASSQGYNEKLFF. CDR3 bases: TGCGCCAGCAGCCAGGGGTATAATGAAAAACTGTTTTTT.

The chain joins TRBV4-1 to TRBJ2-3; no reliable D call. Germline assignment: CDR1 MGHRA and CDR2 YSYEKL. V was shortened by 6 bases and J by 4 bases, with 8 bases between the two germline ends. This CDR3 contains 12 residues. CDR3 coding DNA: TGCGCCAGCAGTGGGCAAGCAGATACGCAGTATTTT. Encoded protein: CASSGQADTQYF.

V gene TRBV9 combines with J gene TRBJ2-5; 8 bases match TRBD2. V shed 3 bases and J 4 bases; nucleotides not matched to a gene: 5. This CDR3 comprises 14 residues. The germline gives CDR1 SGDLS, CDR2 YYNGEE. CDR3 nucleotides: TGTGCCAGCAGCGGAGGCACTAGCGGAGAGACCCAGTACTTC. As protein: CASSGGTSGETQYF.

This clonotype has just a few counts. The V and J genes are TRBV4-1 and TRBJ2-7; 7 bases map to TRBD2. This CDR3 is built from 16 residues. J was trimmed by 3 bases and V by 1 base; bases with no gene match: 9. The germline CDR1 and CDR2 sequences are MGHRA and YSYEKL. In DNA form, the CDR3 reads TGCGCCAGCAGCCAAGTCTACGGGACTACCAACTACGAGCAGTACTTC. This encodes CASSQVYGTTNYEQYF.